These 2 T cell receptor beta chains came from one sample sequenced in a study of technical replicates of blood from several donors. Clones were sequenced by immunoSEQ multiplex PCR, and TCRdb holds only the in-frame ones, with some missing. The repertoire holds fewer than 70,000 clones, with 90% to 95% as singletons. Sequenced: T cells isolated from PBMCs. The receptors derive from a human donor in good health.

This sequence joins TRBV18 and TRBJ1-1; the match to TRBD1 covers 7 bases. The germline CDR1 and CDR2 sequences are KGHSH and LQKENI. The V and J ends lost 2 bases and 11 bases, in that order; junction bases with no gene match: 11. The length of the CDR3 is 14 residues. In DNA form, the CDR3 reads TGTGCCAGCTCACCATCTCAACAGGGGACCGGGGCTTTCTTT. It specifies CASSPSQQGTGAFF.

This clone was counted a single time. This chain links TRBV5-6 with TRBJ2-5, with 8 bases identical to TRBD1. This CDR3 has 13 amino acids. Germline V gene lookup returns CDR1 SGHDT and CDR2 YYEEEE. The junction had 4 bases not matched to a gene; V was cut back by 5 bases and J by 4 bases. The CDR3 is CASRPTGGETQYF. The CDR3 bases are TGTGCCAGCAGACCAACAGGGGGAGAGACCCAGTACTTC.